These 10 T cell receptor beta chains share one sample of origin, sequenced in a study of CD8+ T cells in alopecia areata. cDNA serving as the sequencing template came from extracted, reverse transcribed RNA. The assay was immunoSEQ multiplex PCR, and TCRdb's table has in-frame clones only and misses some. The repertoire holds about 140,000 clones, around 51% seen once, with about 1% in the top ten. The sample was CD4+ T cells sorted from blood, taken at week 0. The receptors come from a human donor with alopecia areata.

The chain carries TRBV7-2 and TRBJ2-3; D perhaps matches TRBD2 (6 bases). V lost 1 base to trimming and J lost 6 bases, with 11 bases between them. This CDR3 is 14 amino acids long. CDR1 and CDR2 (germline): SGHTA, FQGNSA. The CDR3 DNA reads TGTGCCAGCAGCTTAGGACGGGAGACCGATACGCAGTATTTT. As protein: CASSLGRETDTQYF.

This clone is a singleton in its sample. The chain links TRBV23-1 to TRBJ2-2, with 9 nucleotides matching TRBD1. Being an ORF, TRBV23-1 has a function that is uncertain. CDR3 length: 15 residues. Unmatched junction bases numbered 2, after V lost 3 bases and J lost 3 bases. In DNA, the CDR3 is TGCGCCAGCAGTCAGACAGGGGGGCACACCGGGGAGCTGTTTTTT. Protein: CASSQTGGHTGELFF.

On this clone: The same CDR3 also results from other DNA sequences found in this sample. DNA for the CDR3: TGTGCCTGGAATAGGCGCGCGAACACTGAAGCTTTCTTT. This gives the protein CAWNRRANTEAFF. This sequence joins TRBV30 and TRBJ1-1; D uncertain. Germline CDR1 reads GTSNPN; CDR2 reads SVGIG (reference sequence). The CDR3 has 13 residues. The V gene lost 4 bases and the J gene lost 1 base, with 10 bases spanning the gap.

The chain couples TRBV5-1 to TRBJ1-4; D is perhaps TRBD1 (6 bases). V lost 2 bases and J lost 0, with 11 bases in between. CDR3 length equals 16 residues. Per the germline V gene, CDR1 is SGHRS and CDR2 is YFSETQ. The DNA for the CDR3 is TGCGCCAGCAGCTTCGGACAGTCCACAACTAATGAAAAACTGTTTTTT. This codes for CASSFGQSTTNEKLFF.

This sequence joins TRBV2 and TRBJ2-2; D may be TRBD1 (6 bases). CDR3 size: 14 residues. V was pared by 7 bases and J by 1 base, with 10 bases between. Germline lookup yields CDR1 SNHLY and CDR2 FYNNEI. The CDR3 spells CASTRQENTGELFF. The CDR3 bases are TGTGCCAGCACCCGACAGGAGAACACCGGGGAGCTGTTTTTT.

CDR3 bases: TGTGCCAGTACCCAATCCCGGTCCAGGGAGACCCAGTACTTC. It codes for CASTQSRSRETQYF. The chain employs TRBV19 and TRBJ2-5, with D hard to call. The CDR3 runs to 14 residues. Trimming pared 7 bases from V and 5 bases from J, leaving 17 bases between. The V gene's germline CDR1 is LNHDA and CDR2 SQIVND (reference sequence).

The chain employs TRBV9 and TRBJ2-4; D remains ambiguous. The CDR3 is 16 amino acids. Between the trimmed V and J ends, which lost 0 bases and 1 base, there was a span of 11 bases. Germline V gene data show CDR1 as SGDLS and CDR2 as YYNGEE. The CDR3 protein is CASSVDPAGAKNIQYF. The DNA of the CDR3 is TGTGCCAGCAGCGTAGATCCGGCCGGGGCCAAAAACATTCAGTACTTC.

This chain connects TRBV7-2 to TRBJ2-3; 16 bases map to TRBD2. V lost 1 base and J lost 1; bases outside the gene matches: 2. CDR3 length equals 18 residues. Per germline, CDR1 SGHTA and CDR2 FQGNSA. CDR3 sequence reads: CASSLGGTSGRGTDTQYF. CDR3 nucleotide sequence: TGTGCCAGCAGCTTAGGGGGGACTAGCGGGAGGGGCACAGATACGCAGTATTTT.

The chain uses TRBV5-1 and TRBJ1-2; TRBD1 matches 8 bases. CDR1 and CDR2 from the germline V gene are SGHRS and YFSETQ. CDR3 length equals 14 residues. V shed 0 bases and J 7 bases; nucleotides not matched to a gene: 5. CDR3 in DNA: TGCGCCAGCAGCTTGGGCGGACAGGGCGCTGGCTACACCTTC. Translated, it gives CASSLGGQGAGYTF. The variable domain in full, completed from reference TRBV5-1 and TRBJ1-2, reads KAGVTQTPRYLIKTRGQQVTLSCSPISGHRSVSWYQQTPGQGLQFLFEYFSETQRNKGNFPGRFSGRQFSNSRSEMNVSTLELGDSALYLCASSLGGQGAGYTFGSGTRLTVV.

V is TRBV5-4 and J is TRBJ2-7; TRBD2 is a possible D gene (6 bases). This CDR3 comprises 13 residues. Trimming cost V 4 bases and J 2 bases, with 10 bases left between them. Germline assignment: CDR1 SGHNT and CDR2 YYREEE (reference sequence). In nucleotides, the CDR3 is TGTGCCAGCAGCCGGGGACTTGCCTACGAGCAGTACTTC. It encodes CASSRGLAYEQYF.